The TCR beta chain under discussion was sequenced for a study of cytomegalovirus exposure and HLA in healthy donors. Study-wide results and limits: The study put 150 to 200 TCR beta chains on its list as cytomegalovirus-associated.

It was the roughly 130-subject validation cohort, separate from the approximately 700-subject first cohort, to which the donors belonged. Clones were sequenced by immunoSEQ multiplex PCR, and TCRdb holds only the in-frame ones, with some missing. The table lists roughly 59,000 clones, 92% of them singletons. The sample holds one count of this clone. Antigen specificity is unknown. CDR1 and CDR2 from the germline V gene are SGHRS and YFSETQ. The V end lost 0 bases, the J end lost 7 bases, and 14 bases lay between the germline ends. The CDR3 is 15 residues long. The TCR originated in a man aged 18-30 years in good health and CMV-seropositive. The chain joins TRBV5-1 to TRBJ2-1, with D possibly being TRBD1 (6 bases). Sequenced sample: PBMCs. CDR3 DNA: TGCGCCAGCAGCTTGGGTGGGACAACGAAGAATGAGCAGTTCTTC. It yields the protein CASSLGGTTKNEQFF.